One sample yielded the 21 T cell receptor beta chains listed below, sequenced in a study of shared T cell receptors in the human thymus. Clones were read by immunoSEQ multiplex PCR, and TCRdb kept only the in-frame ones, dropping some. Of hundreds of thousands of clones listed, approximately 89% were seen once; the top ten hold roughly 0.0087%. These data also featured in a second study, about human thymus T cells.

Sequenced material: thymocytes. The receptors were gathered from a boy younger than two with a congenital heart defect.

The chain recombines TRBV7-9 with TRBJ2-2; TRBD2 aligns across 13 bases. CDR1 is SEHNR, CDR2 FQNEAQ, per germline (reference sequence). This CDR3 comprises 18 residues. J was trimmed by 4 bases and V by 5 bases; bases with no gene match: 10. The CDR3 loop is CASSPWTSGSTVTGELFF. The CDR3 DNA reads TGTGCCAGCAGCCCATGGACTAGCGGGAGTACGGTCACCGGGGAGCTGTTTTTT.

The chain links TRBV5-1 to TRBJ2-2; 9 bases are a match to TRBD2. Germline V lookup: CDR1 SGHRS, CDR2 YFSETQ. The V gene end was trimmed by 1 base and the J gene end by 3 bases; junction bases not matched to a gene: 7. This CDR3 region has 17 residues. The CDR3 loop reads CASSLISGRFHTGELFF. CDR3 bases: TGCGCCAGCAGCTTGATAAGCGGGAGGTTTCACACCGGGGAGCTGTTTTTT.

This chain links TRBV27 with TRBJ2-2; no clear D. V lost 5 bases, J lost 5 bases, and 9 bases lay in between. The germline CDR1 and CDR2 sequences are MNHEY and SMNVEV (reference sequence). CDR3 length equals 13 residues. Here the CDR3 DNA reads TGTGCCAGCAGTGGTTGGGCGACCGGGGAGCTGTTTTTT. Translating gives CASSGWATGELFF.

The CDR3 region is CASSDPPGHANTGELFF. CDR3 in DNA: TGTGCCAGCAGCGACCCTCCGGGACACGCGAACACCGGGGAGCTGTTTTTT. This rearrangement joins TRBV9 to TRBJ2-2; D might be TRBD1 (6 bases). Deletions cut 3 bases from V and 0 bases from J, with 15 bases between. This CDR3 region has 17 residues. Per germline, CDR1 SGDLS and CDR2 YYNGEE. The whole variable domain, filled in from reference TRBV9 and TRBJ2-2, reads DSGVTQTPKHLITATGQRVTLRCSPRSGDLSVYWYQQSLDQGLQFLIQYYNGEERAKGNILERFSAQQFPDLHSELNLSSLELGDSALYFCASSDPPGHANTGELFFGEGSRLTVL.

The chain is built from TRBV7-8 and TRBJ1-5, with a tentative D call TRBD1 (6 bases). Trimming removed 1 base at V and 3 bases at J, with 7 bases between. The CDR3 has 14 residues. CDR1 is SGHVS and CDR2 is FQNEAQ in the germline V gene. CDR3 bases: TGTGCCAGCAGCTTAGGACAGGTCAATCAGCCCCAGCATTTT. The encoded protein is CASSLGQVNQPQHF.

The chain carries TRBV28 and TRBJ1-1, with D perhaps matching TRBD1 (6 bases). The germline gives CDR1 MDHEN, CDR2 SYDVKM. The CDR3 runs 13 residues. Trimming took 2 bases from V and 3 from J, leaving 7 bases between them. CDR3 sequence reads: CASSLRQDTEAFF. The CDR3, as DNA: TGTGCCAGCAGTTTAAGACAGGACACTGAAGCTTTCTTT. Looking up the rest from reference TRBV28 and TRBJ1-1 gives the full variable domain: DVKVTQSSRYLVKRTGEKVFLECVQDMDHENMFWYRQDPGLGLRLIYFSYDVKMKEKGDIPEGYSVSREKKERFSLILESASTNQTSMYLCASSLRQDTEAFFGQGTRLTVV.

V and J are TRBV4-1 and TRBJ1-1; 9 positions agree with TRBD1. This CDR3 is 15 amino acids long. J lost 2 bases, V lost 3 bases, and 4 bases had no gene match. CDR1 and CDR2 (germline): MGHRA, YSYEKL. Written as DNA, the CDR3 is TGCGCCAGCAGCCAGGGACAGGGAATCAACACTGAAGCTTTCTTT. Its protein product is CASSQGQGINTEAFF.

This chain connects TRBV28 to TRBJ2-2, with 7 bases that match TRBD1. The CDR3 covers 16 residues. V lost 7 bases, J lost 2 bases, and 10 bases stayed unmatched. The germline gives CDR1 MDHEN, CDR2 SYDVKM. The CDR3 DNA follows: TGTGCCAGCACACCCAGGAGACAGGGCAACACCGGGGAGCTGTTTTTT. Its translation: CASTPRRQGNTGELFF.

A single count supports this clone. This sequence joins TRBV14 and TRBJ1-2; 7 nucleotides line up with TRBD1. V dropped 4 bases and J dropped 6; count of bases not matched to a gene: 11. Germline V gene data show CDR1 as SGHDN and CDR2 as FVKESK. CDR3 length: 15 amino acids. The CDR3 is CASSRNRQGGDGYTF. The CDR3 coding sequence is TGTGCCAGCAGCCGGAATCGACAGGGCGGCGATGGCTACACCTTC.

The chain has TRBV11-2 and TRBJ1-1; 8 positions agree with TRBD1. This CDR3 has 15 amino acids. Per the germline V gene, CDR1 is SGHAT and CDR2 is FQNNGV. The V segment lost 5 bases and the J segment 5 bases; nucleotides outside the gene matches: 10. The CDR3 DNA is TGTGCCAGCAGCCAGAGGGGACAGGCTGGAACTGAAGCTTTCTTT. Its translation is CASSQRGQAGTEAFF. The entire variable domain, with the rest obtained from reference TRBV11-2 and TRBJ1-1, is as follows: EAGVAQSPRYKIIEKRQSVAFWCNPISGHATLYWYQQILGQGPKLLIQFQNNGVVDDSQLPKDRFSAERLKGVDSTLKIQPAKLEDSAVYLCASSQRGQAGTEAFFGQGTRLTVV.

The rearrangement uses TRBV27 and TRBJ2-7; 8 bases match TRBD1. From germline, CDR1 is MNHEY and CDR2 SMNVEV (reference sequence). J lost 3 bases, V lost 3 bases, and 13 bases had no gene match. The CDR3 is 17 residues long. For the CDR3, the DNA is TGTGCCAGCAGTTTTCGTCTCGCTATACAGGGGGTCTACGAGCAGTACTTC. Residues: CASSFRLAIQGVYEQYF.

In the case of this clone: The DNA is left out, because the CDR3 cannot be placed on it with certainty; the CDR3 is given as TCRdb lists it. The rearrangement uses TRBV27 and TRBJ2-7; the table's D call, TRBD2, has no DNA check behind it. CDR1 is MNHEY and CDR2 is SMNVEV in the germline V gene (reference sequence). The length of the CDR3 is 16 amino acids, counting both ends. This CDR3 is CASSSSERLLPYEQYF.

The chain recombines TRBV4-2 with TRBJ2-7; D remains ambiguous. CDR1 LGHNA and CDR2 YNFKEQ come from the germline V gene. V dropped 3 bases and J dropped 0 bases, with 15 bases sitting between them. The CDR3 has 16 amino acids. The chain's CDR3 is CASSHFLTLSSYEQYF. The CDR3 DNA follows: TGTGCCAGCAGCCACTTCCTGACTCTAAGCTCCTACGAGCAGTACTTC.

This chain joins TRBV4-1 and TRBJ2-7; a weak D match, TRBD2 (7 bases). Trimming took 1 base from V and 6 from J, leaving 16 bases between them. The length of the CDR3 is 15 residues. Germline loops: CDR1 MGHRA, CDR2 YSYEKL. CDR3 protein: CASSQANRGAVEQYF. The DNA for the CDR3 is TGCGCCAGCAGCCAAGCGAATCGGGGGGCGGTCGAGCAGTACTTC.

V gene TRBV25-1 combines with J gene TRBJ2-7, with 8 bases fitting TRBD1. J was trimmed by 6 bases and V by 4 bases; bases with no gene match: 5. Looked up from germline, CDR1 is MGHDK and CDR2 is SYGVNS. The CDR3 extends over 13 amino acids. The CDR3 loop reads CASSGRTGREQYF. The CDR3 DNA reads as TGTGCCAGCAGTGGTAGGACAGGGCGCGAGCAGTACTTC.

The chain links TRBV27 to TRBJ2-7; D unresolved. Germline CDR1 is MNHEY and CDR2 is SMNVEV (reference sequence). The CDR3 loop spans 13 amino acids. Trimming removed 5 bases at V and 0 bases at J, with 8 bases between. CDR3: CASSPTPSYEQYF. The CDR3 coding sequence is TGTGCCAGCAGTCCCACACCCTCCTACGAGCAGTACTTC.

This clone has a single count. The gene calls are TRBV28 and TRBJ2-7, with a tentative D call TRBD1 (6 bases). This CDR3 contains 15 residues. Germline CDR1 is MDHEN and CDR2 is SYDVKM. V lost 2 bases, J lost 0 bases, and 11 bases lay in between. The CDR3 loop is CASSLGDIISYEQYF. The CDR3 DNA reads TGTGCCAGCAGTTTAGGGGACATAATCTCCTACGAGCAGTACTTC.

This chain joins TRBV7-2 and TRBJ2-3, with 11 nucleotides matching TRBD2. CDR1 SGHTA and CDR2 FQGNSA come from the germline V gene. The CDR3 spans 20 residues. Trimming cost V 0 bases and J 8 bases; bases outside gene matches: 19. CDR3 protein: CASSLAAGGNSTSGNRTQYF. The CDR3 region has the DNA TGTGCCAGCAGCTTAGCAGCGGGGGGCAATTCGACTAGCGGGAACCGTACGCAGTATTTT.

V is TRBV27 and J is TRBJ2-1; 11 bases map to TRBD2. Germline V lookup: CDR1 MNHEY, CDR2 SMNVEV (reference sequence). V shed 4 bases and J 8 bases; nucleotides not matched to a gene: 10. The CDR3 contains 16 residues. The CDR3 region is CASSSGVAGGRDEQFF. CDR3 bases: TGTGCCAGCAGTTCAGGGGTAGCGGGAGGGCGCGATGAGCAGTTCTTC.

This rearrangement joins TRBV5-5 to TRBJ1-5, with a weak D call TRBD1 (6 bases). Germline V gives CDR1 SGHKS, CDR2 YYEKEE (reference sequence). The V and J ends lost 1 base and 6 bases respectively, with 17 bases between them. The CDR3 length is 16 residues. The CDR3 DNA reads as TGTGCCAGCAGCTTGTTGGGGGCGACGGGTGGTCAGCCCCAGCATTTT. As protein: CASSLLGATGGQPQHF.

V usage is TRBV12-5 and J usage is TRBJ2-2; TRBD1 matches 10 bases. There are 16 residues in the CDR3. The J segment lost 5 bases and the V segment lost 7 bases, leaving 10 bases of the junction unmatched. Germline V gene sequence: CDR1 LGHNT, CDR2 FRNRAP. CDR3: CASAPDRGRSTGELFF. CDR3 DNA: TGTGCTAGTGCCCCCGACAGGGGGCGTTCAACCGGGGAGCTGTTTTTT.